A selection of T cell receptor beta chains follows, all from one sample in a study of T-cell reconstitution after alpha-beta-depleted transplantation in children. TCRdb reprocessed the PCR reads with MiXCR, giving one entry per CDR3 protein. The sample records over 550,000 distinct CDR3 sequences, roughly 10% being singletons. The sequenced sample was PBMCs from the stem cell graft donor, obtained from the stem cell graft. The receptors were sampled from a human donor who donated a stem cell graft to a child with acute myeloid leukemia. CDR3s include the opening cysteine and the closing phenylalanine or tryptophan. A D gene is named only where the DNA matches it firmly. Some rows mark clone size as missing; the rest say once, few, many or name a class of expanded clone.

J,V,D,size,DNA,CDR3
TRBJ2-3,TRBV9,.,.,TGTGCCAGCAGCTTGGAGGCTAGCCGCACAGATACGCAGTATTTT,CASSLEASRTDTQYF
TRBJ1-3,TRBV7-8,.,few,TGTGCCAGCAGCTTAACAGGGAAAGGCACTGGAAACACCATATATTTT,CASSLTGKGTGNTIYF
TRBJ2-5,TRBV11-3,.,.,TGTGCCAGCAGCTTTGGGGAGCGAGAGACCCAGTACTTC,CASSFGERETQYF
TRBJ2-1,TRBV20-1,TRBD2,.,TGCAGTGCTATTTACAGGACTAGCGGAGTCCTCTCCTACAATGAGCAGTTCTTC,CSAIYRTSGVLSYNEQFF
TRBJ2-7,TRBV20-1,.,.,TGCAGTCCTCAGAGAGGCGGGGGCCTGTCCTACGAGCAGTACTTC,CSPQRGGGLSYEQYF
TRBJ1-6,TRBV12-3/TRBV12-4,.,.,TGTGCCAGCAGTCTGCGGCGGCCACGTGAATCACCCCTCCACTTT,CASSLRRPRESPLHF
TRBJ2-3,TRBV24-1,TRBD2,many,TGTGCCACCAGTGATCCGGGACTAGCGGGCAGCACAGATACGCAGTATTTT,CATSDPGLAGSTDTQYF
TRBJ2-5,TRBV20-1,.,many,TGCAGTGCTATGGACCCGCAAGAGACCCAGTACTTC,CSAMDPQETQYF
TRBJ1-5,TRBV30,.,few,TGTGCCTGGAGTGTAGGAGGTACCAGCAATCAGCCCCAGCATTTT,CAWSVGGTSNQPQHF
TRBJ1-3,TRBV12-3/TRBV12-4,.,.,TGTGCCAGCAGCGAAGGGGGAAGAGGAAACACCATATATTTT,CASSEGGRGNTIYF
TRBJ1-3,TRBV7-3,.,many,TGTGCCAGCAGCTTAGGGGGAGGAGTACTATCTGGAAACACCATATATTTT,CASSLGGGVLSGNTIYF
TRBJ2-7,TRBV12-3/TRBV12-4,TRBD2,few,TGTGCCAGCAGTTTAGCACGCGGGAGGCCCGGGGAGCAGTACTTC,CASSLARGRPGEQYF
TRBJ2-7,TRBV27,TRBD2,few,TGTGCCAGCAGTTTATTCGCGCCGTTCACTAGCGGATTTCCCTACGAGCAGTACTTC,CASSLFAPFTSGFPYEQYF
TRBJ2-5,TRBV3-1,.,many,TGTGCCAGCAGCCAAGAAAGAGGGACCCAGTACTTC,CASSQERGTQYF
TRBJ2-1,TRBV5-1,TRBD2,few,TGCGCCAGCAGCTGGTTCGGGACTAGCGGGAGTATTACCAATGAGCAGTTCTTC,CASSWFGTSGSITNEQFF
TRBJ2-1,TRBV20-1,.,.,TGCAGTGCTAGAGATCCAGGCTTGGGTTACTCTCTATTCTCCTACAATGAGCAGTTCTTC,CSARDPGLGYSLFSYNEQFF
TRBJ2-1,TRBV18,.,many,TGTGCCAGCTCACCACCCGCTTACAATGAGCAGTTCTTC,CASSPPAYNEQFF
TRBJ2-3,TRBV20-1,TRBD2,many,TGCAGTGCTAGAGAGGCCAGCCGGGGGGGTGTAGATACGCAGTATTTT,CSAREASRGGVDTQYF
TRBJ2-7,TRBV20-1,.,many,TGCAGTGCTATCACCCCCGGACGGTCCTACGAGCAGTACTTC,CSAITPGRSYEQYF
TRBJ2-1,TRBV5-1,.,.,TGCGCCAGCAGCTTGGCACAGGGCGGGTTCTACAATGAGCAGTTCTTC,CASSLAQGGFYNEQFF
TRBJ1-3,TRBV25-1,TRBD1,.,TGTGCCAGCAGTGAGGGGACAGGGGGTAATGGAAACACCATATATTTT,CASSEGTGGNGNTIYF
TRBJ2-3,TRBV24-1,TRBD2,.,TGTGCCACCAGTGATCAACTACTAGCGGGAGCCGGTATTAGCACAGATACGCAGTATTTT,CATSDQLLAGAGISTDTQYF
TRBJ2-7,TRBV14,.,.,TGTGCCAGCAGCCCTAGGAGGGGGATAGGGGAGCAGTACTTC,CASSPRRGIGEQYF
TRBJ1-6,TRBV9,.,.,TGTGCCAGCAGCCCCGACGGGAGTACGAGGGGAAATTCACCCCTCCACTTT,CASSPDGSTRGNSPLHF
TRBJ2-5,TRBV9,TRBD2,.,TGTGCCAGCAGCCCCAGGACTAGCGGGGTCACGGAGACCCAGTACTTC,CASSPRTSGVTETQYF
TRBJ2-7,TRBV12-3/TRBV12-4,TRBD2,.,TGTGCCAGCAGCCGGACTAGCGGGATACGTTACGAGCAGTACTTC,CASSRTSGIRYEQYF
TRBJ2-3,TRBV7-6,TRBD2,few,TGTGCCAGCAGCCCGGGACTAGCGGGAGTGCGGGCTAGCACAGATACGCAGTATTTT,CASSPGLAGVRASTDTQYF
TRBJ1-5,TRBV7-2,.,many,TGTGCCAGCAGCTTAGATTCCCTGTCGCCCCAGCATTTT,CASSLDSLSPQHF
TRBJ2-1,TRBV3-1,.,.,TGTGCCAGCAGCCAAGGGATCCGAAATGAGCAGTTCTTC,CASSQGIRNEQFF
TRBJ2-5,TRBV20-1,TRBD2,.,TGCAGTGCTAGAGGTTTTACTAGCGGGAGGATTAGAGAGACCCAGTACTTC,CSARGFTSGRIRETQYF
TRBJ2-3,TRBV30,.,few,TGTGCATCCACCCCCACAGGGGCCGGACTAGCGTATTTT,CASTPTGAGLAYF
TRBJ2-3,TRBV29-1,.,many,TGCAGCGTTGGGCCAGCCACAGATACGCAGTATTTT,CSVGPATDTQYF
TRBJ2-5,TRBV5-1,.,few,TGCGCCAGCAGCTTGAGGGCACCTAGCCTTCAAGAGACCCAGTACTTC,CASSLRAPSLQETQYF
TRBJ1-1,TRBV27,TRBD1,.,TGTGCCAGCAGCTTCGACAGGGGGCCTAACACTGAAGCTTTCTTT,CASSFDRGPNTEAFF
TRBJ1-6,TRBV6-5,.,.,TGTGCCAGCAGTTTTGGGGCAGCCAATGGTTCACCCCTCCACTTT,CASSFGAANGSPLHF
TRBJ2-3,TRBV4-2,TRBD2,many,TGTGCCAGCAGCCAAGATCTTCTAGCGGAACCGACCCGACCTAGCACAGATACGCAGTATTTT,CASSQDLLAEPTRPSTDTQYF
TRBJ2-2,TRBV29-1,TRBD2,once,TGCAGCGTTGAAGATATGGCTAGCGGGAGGGCTAACGGGGAGCTGTTTTTT,CSVEDMASGRANGELFF
TRBJ1-2,TRBV3-1,TRBD1,.,TGTGCCAGCAGCCCCAGGGACAGGGGCCCACAAAACTATGGCTACACCTTC,CASSPRDRGPQNYGYTF
TRBJ2-5,TRBV25-1,.,few,TGTGCCAGCGGCAAGAGGGGAGAGACCCAGTACTTC,CASGKRGETQYF
TRBJ2-3,TRBV30,.,few,TGTGCCTGGAGATGGCGAGCGACAGATACGCAGTATTTT,CAWRWRATDTQYF
TRBJ2-5,TRBV9,TRBD1,.,TGTGCCAGCAGCCCCCGGACAGGGTGGGGGACCCAGTACTTC,CASSPRTGWGTQYF
TRBJ2-1,TRBV20-1,TRBD2,.,TGCAGTGCTAGGGGGACTAGCGCCTCCTACAATGAGCAGTTCTTC,CSARGTSASYNEQFF
TRBJ1-1,TRBV27,.,.,TGTGCCAGCAGTTCCCCCCGGGTCCGATCTGAAGCTTTCTTT,CASSSPRVRSEAFF
TRBJ2-7,TRBV20-1,TRBD1,many,TGCAGTGCCCCGGGACAGGGGGGGTACGAGCAGTACTTC,CSAPGQGGYEQYF
TRBJ2-1,TRBV3-1,.,.,TGTGCCAGCAGTTCCTCTAGTGGAGAGCAGTTCTTC,CASSSSSGEQFF
TRBJ2-5,TRBV9,TRBD1,.,TGTGCCAGCAGCGCAGGGACAGTACAAGAGACCCAGTACTTC,CASSAGTVQETQYF
TRBJ2-1,TRBV3-1,TRBD2,many,TGTGCCAGCAGCCAAGAAATTCTCGCGGGAGGGGGCAATGAGCAGTTCTTC,CASSQEILAGGGNEQFF
TRBJ2-7,TRBV6-5,TRBD1,few,TGTGCCAGCAGTTACATAGACAGGGAGTACGAGCAGTACTTC,CASSYIDREYEQYF
TRBJ2-7,TRBV27,.,few,TGTGCCAGCAGTTTTACACATACATACGAGCAGTACTTC,CASSFTHTYEQYF
TRBJ2-1,TRBV19,.,few,TGTGCCAGTAGGAGGGGACCCCCGAGCTCCTACAATGAGCAGTTCTTC,CASRRGPPSSYNEQFF
TRBJ2-1,TRBV29-1,.,.,TGCAGCGTTGCCTACAGGGCCTCCTACAATGAGCAGTTCTTC,CSVAYRASYNEQFF